The entry below gives a single TCR beta chain sequence along with its context. Its antigen is currently unknown. TCRdb passed the RT-PCR reads through MiXCR, listing each CDR3 protein once. The top ten hold about an eighth of the sample, which has 500,000 to 600,000 distinct CDR3 sequences, 10% to 15% seen once. The record originates from a study of response to subunit inactivated influenza vaccine. Findings and limits, study-wide: Authors suggested seasonal influenza vaccinations each recruit few new T cells.

CDR3 size: 12 residues. Between the trimmed V and J ends, which lost 10 bases and 5 bases, there was a span of 14 bases. Here the sequenced sample was PBMCs from blood, taken roughly 48 days after vaccination. V and J are TRBV12-3 or TRBV12-4 and TRBJ1-1; D possibly corresponds to TRBD1 (6 bases). The clonotype originates from a man over 45 who received an inactivated influenza vaccine. The DNA of the CDR3 is TGTGCCACCGACACAGGGCGGACTGAAGCTTTCTTT. This gives the protein CATDTGRTEAFF.